The rows below give T cell receptor beta chains drawn from one sample of a study of blood T cell repertoires in COVID-19. Profiled with immunoSEQ multiplex PCR; TCRdb holds only in-frame clones, not every one. The table lists under 450,000 clones, about 91% of them singletons. The sequencing input was peripheral blood. These receptors all come from a woman in her thirties or forties with COVID-19, enrolled during active disease. The CDR3 runs from the conserved cysteine through the conserved F or W. The D gene is left open where the match is weak. Only some rows state a clone size, as once, few, many or a class for expanded clones.

-	-	TRBV27	TRBJ2-4	CASSPQGMGLNIQYF	TGTGCCAGCAGTCCCCAGGGGATGGGGTTAAACATTCAGTACTTC
-	-	TRBV27	TRBJ2-7	CASSLGERTYEQYF	TGTGCCAGCAGTTTGGGCGAAAGAACCTACGAGCAGTACTTC
-	TRBD2	TRBV19	TRBJ2-5	CASSLQAGSQETQYF	TGTGCCAGTAGTCTCCAAGCGGGGTCCCAAGAGACCCAGTACTTC
-	-	TRBV4-3	TRBJ2-1	CASSQDQGSTGPPFF	TGCGCCAGCAGCCAAGATCAGGGGTCGACAGGCCCCCCGTTCTTC
once	-	TRBV5-1	TRBJ2-3	CASSLGGASTDTQYF	TGCGCCAGCAGCTTGGGCGGAGCTAGCACAGATACGCAGTATTTT
-	-	TRBV5-1	TRBJ2-7	CASSLGAAGLGQYF	TGCGCCAGCAGCTTGGGTGCAGCGGGCCTGGGGCAGTACTTC
-	-	TRBV7-9	TRBJ1-4	CASSLEGGVREKLFF	TGTGCCAGCAGCTTAGAAGGAGGTGTTAGGGAAAAACTGTTTTTT
-	-	TRBV6-4	TRBJ2-3	CASAPMSTGTDTQYF	TGTGCCAGCGCTCCTATGAGTACAGGCACAGATACGCAGTATTTT
-	TRBD1	TRBV28	TRBJ1-2	CASRQGTGVLRYGYTF	TGTGCCAGCCGTCAGGGGACAGGGGTTTTACGCTATGGCTACACCTTC
-	TRBD1	TRBV7-2	TRBJ2-5	CASSYGQGREATQYF	TGTGCCAGCAGCTACGGACAGGGAAGGGAAGCGACCCAGTACTTC
-	TRBD2	TRBV2	TRBJ2-2	CASRSGGTGELFF	TGTGCCAGCAGGAGCGGGGGGACCGGGGAGCTGTTTTTT
-	TRBD1	TRBV6-5	TRBJ1-3	CASSYSNRGAGNTIYF	TGTGCCAGCAGTTACTCAAACAGGGGCGCGGGAAACACCATATATTTT
once	-	TRBV5-1	TRBJ1-4	CASSVDSHEKLFF	TGCGCCAGCAGCGTGGACAGTCACGAAAAACTGTTTTTT
-	-	TRBV7-3	TRBJ2-7	CASSLMGQSYEQYF	TGTGCCAGCAGCTTAATGGGGCAGTCCTACGAGCAGTACTTC
-	-	TRBV19	TRBJ1-1	CASSIAHPMDSEAFF	TGTGCCAGTAGTATAGCCCACCCCATGGACAGTGAAGCTTTCTTT
-	-	TRBV30	TRBJ1-2	CAWTTGIVGYTF	TGTGCCTGGACAACAGGGATCGTGGGCTACACCTTC
-	TRBD1	TRBV6-4	TRBJ2-3	CASSSGTGETDTQYF	TGTGCCAGCAGTAGTGGGACAGGGGAGACAGATACGCAGTATTTT
-	-	TRBV5-4	TRBJ2-7	CASSFRQGYEQYF	TGTGCCAGCAGCTTCCGGCAGGGCTACGAGCAGTACTTC
-	TRBD1	TRBV4-3	TRBJ1-2	CASSQGPPGQGGGYTF	TGCGCCAGCAGCCAGGGGCCGCCTGGACAGGGGGGTGGCTACACCTTC
-	-	TRBV28	TRBJ2-3	CASIHHRVLGTDTQYF	TGTGCCAGCATCCACCACAGGGTCTTGGGCACAGATACGCAGTATTTT
few	-	TRBV24-1	TRBJ1-2	CATASHRGYTF	TGTGCCACCGCGAGTCACAGAGGCTACACCTTC
-	-	TRBV11-2	TRBJ1-1	CASSPRGAMNTEAFF	TGTGCCAGCAGCCCCCGGGGGGCCATGAACACTGAAGCTTTCTTT
-	TRBD1	TRBV28	TRBJ1-1	CAGCSPTGSREAFF	TGTGCCGGGTGCTCACCGACAGGGTCGCGGGAAGCTTTCTTT
-	-	TRBV7-9	TRBJ1-2	CASSFQLAGGYTF	TGTGCCAGCAGCTTCCAGCTTGCGGGGGGCTACACCTTC
-	TRBD1	TRBV6-2/TRBV6-3	TRBJ1-5	CASSATGTGPKVGNQPQHF	TGTGCCAGCAGTGCGACCGGGACAGGGCCCAAAGTGGGCAATCAGCCCCAGCATTTT
-	-	TRBV28	TRBJ2-7	CASSLIRAYEQYF	TGTGCCAGCAGCTTAATCAGGGCCTACGAGCAGTACTTC
-	-	TRBV27	TRBJ1-2	CASSSSRGSNYGYTF	TGTGCCAGCAGTTCGTCCCGGGGATCGAACTATGGCTACACCTTC
-	TRBD1	TRBV9	TRBJ1-4	CASSPRDRGEKLFF	TGTGCCAGCAGCCCCCGGGACAGGGGTGAAAAACTGTTTTTT
few	TRBD1	TRBV4-3	TRBJ1-5	CASSRTGDGNQPQHF	TGCGCCAGCAGCCGGACAGGGGACGGCAATCAGCCCCAGCATTTT
-	-	TRBV28	TRBJ2-7	CASSSNPQYEQYF	TGTGCCAGCAGTTCAAACCCACAATACGAGCAGTACTTC
-	TRBD1	TRBV6-5	TRBJ2-3	CASSRTGVGTDTQYF	TGTGCCAGCAGTAGAACAGGGGTTGGCACAGATACGCAGTATTTT
-	-	TRBV5-1	TRBJ2-2	CASSLLSMGGTGELFF	TGCGCCAGCAGCTTGCTAAGTATGGGGGGCACCGGGGAGCTGTTTTTT
-	TRBD1	TRBV7-8	TRBJ1-4	CASSKPTGGNEKLFF	TGTGCCAGCAGCAAACCGACAGGGGGTAATGAAAAACTGTTTTTT
-	-	TRBV7-6	TRBJ1-4	CASSLGGFATNEKLFF	TGTGCCAGCAGCCTCGGGGGGTTCGCAACTAATGAAAAACTGTTTTTT
-	-	TRBV18	TRBJ1-1	CASSPQSVNTEAFF	TGTGCCAGCTCACCACAGTCAGTGAACACTGAAGCTTTCTTT
-	-	TRBV7-2	TRBJ1-1	CASSADRNTEAFF	TGTGCCAGCAGCGCAGACAGGAACACTGAAGCTTTCTTT
-	TRBD1	TRBV27	TRBJ2-7	CATDRGRGFGYEQYF	TGTGCCACCGACCGGGGCAGGGGGTTTGGGTACGAGCAGTACTTC
-	TRBD1	TRBV25-1	TRBJ2-2	CASSATGVTGELFF	TGTGCCAGCAGTGCTACAGGGGTTACCGGGGAGCTGTTTTTT
-	-	TRBV19	TRBJ1-3	CASRRGNTIYF	TGTGCCAGTAGACGGGGAAACACCATATATTTT
-	-	TRBV6-5	TRBJ2-7	CASSYGHDSSYEQYF	TGTGCCAGCAGTTACGGCCACGACAGTTCCTACGAGCAGTACTTC
-	-	TRBV7-9	TRBJ2-7	CASSYGSLTYEQYF	TGTGCCAGCAGCTACGGGTCCCTCACCTACGAGCAGTACTTC
-	TRBD2	TRBV6-2/TRBV6-3	TRBJ2-2	CASSYSGGLAGSTGELFF	TGTGCCAGCAGTTACTCCGGAGGGCTAGCGGGGTCGACCGGGGAGCTGTTTTTT
-	TRBD1	TRBV13	TRBJ2-3	CASSLTGVLTDTQYF	TGTGCCAGCAGCTTGACAGGGGTCCTCACAGATACGCAGTATTTT
few	-	TRBV28	TRBJ2-1	CASSLVTARDEQFF	TGTGCCAGCAGTTTAGTTACAGCGAGGGATGAGCAGTTCTTC